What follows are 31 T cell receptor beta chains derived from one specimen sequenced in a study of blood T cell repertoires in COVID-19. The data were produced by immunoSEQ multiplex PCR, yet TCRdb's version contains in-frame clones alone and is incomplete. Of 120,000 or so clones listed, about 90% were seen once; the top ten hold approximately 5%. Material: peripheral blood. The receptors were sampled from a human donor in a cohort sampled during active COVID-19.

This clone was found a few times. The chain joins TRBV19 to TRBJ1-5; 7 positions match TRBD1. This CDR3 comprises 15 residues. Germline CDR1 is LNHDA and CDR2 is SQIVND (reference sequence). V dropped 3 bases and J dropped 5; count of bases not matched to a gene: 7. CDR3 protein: CASSIIGTGDQPQHF. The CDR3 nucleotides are TGTGCCAGTAGTATTATTGGTACAGGGGATCAGCCCCAGCATTTT.

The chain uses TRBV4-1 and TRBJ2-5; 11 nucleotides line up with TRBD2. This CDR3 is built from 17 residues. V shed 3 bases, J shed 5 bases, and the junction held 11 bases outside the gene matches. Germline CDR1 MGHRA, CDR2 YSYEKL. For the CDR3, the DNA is TGCGCCAGCAGCCACATAGCGGGGGGGCCGGGAGCGGAGACCCAGTACTTC. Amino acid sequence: CASSHIAGGPGAETQYF.

DNA for the CDR3: TGTGCCAGCAGCGCCGGGGGACAGTACTCGGAGCAGTACTTC. It is translated as CASSAGGQYSEQYF. The V call is TRBV9, the J call TRBJ2-7; D perhaps matches TRBD1 (7 bases). The V and J ends lost 3 bases and 7 bases respectively, with 17 bases between them. CDR1 SGDLS and CDR2 YYNGEE come from the germline V gene. The CDR3 spans 14 residues.

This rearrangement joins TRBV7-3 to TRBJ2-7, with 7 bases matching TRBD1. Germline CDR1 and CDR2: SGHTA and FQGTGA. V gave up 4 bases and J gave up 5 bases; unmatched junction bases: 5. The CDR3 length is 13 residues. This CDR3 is CASSSGTDNEQYF. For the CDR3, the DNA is TGTGCCAGCAGCTCCGGGACAGACAACGAGCAGTACTTC.

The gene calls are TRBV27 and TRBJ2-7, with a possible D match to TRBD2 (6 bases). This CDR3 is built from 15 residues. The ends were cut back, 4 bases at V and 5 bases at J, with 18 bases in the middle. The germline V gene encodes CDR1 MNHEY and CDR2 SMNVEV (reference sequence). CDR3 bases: TGTGCCAGCAGTTCGTTCAGGGACTCCGGCCACGAGCAGTACTTC. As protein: CASSSFRDSGHEQYF.

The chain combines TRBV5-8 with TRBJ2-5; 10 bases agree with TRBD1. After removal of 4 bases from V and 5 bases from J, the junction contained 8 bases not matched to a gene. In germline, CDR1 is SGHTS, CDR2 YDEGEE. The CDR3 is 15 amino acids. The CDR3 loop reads CASSSGTGAGETQYF. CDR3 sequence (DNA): TGTGCCAGCAGCAGCGGGACAGGGGCTGGGGAGACCCAGTACTTC.

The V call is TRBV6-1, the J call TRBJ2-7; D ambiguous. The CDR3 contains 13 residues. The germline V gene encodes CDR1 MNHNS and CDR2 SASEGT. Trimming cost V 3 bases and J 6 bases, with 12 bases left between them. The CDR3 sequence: CASSDNPRGEQYF. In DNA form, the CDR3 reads TGTGCCAGCAGTGACAATCCCCGAGGCGAGCAGTACTTC.

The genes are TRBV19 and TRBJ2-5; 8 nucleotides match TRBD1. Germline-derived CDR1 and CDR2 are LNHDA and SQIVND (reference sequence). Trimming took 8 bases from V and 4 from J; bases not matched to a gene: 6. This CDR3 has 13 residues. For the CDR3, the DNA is TGTGCCAGTGGGGGGACAGGCAGAGAGACCCAGTACTTC. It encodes CASGGTGRETQYF.

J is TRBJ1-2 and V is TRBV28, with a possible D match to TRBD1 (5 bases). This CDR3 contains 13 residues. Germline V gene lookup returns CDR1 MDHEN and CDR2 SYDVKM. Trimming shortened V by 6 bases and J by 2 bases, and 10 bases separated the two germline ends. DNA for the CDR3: TGTGCCAGCAGCTTAGACAGCAACTATGGCTACACCTTC. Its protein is CASSLDSNYGYTF.

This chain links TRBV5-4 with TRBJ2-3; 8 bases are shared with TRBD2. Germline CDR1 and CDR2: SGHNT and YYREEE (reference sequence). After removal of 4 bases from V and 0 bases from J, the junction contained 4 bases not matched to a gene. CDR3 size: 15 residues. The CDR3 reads CASSMGLGSTDTQYF. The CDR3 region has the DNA TGTGCCAGCAGCATGGGACTAGGGAGCACAGATACGCAGTATTTT.

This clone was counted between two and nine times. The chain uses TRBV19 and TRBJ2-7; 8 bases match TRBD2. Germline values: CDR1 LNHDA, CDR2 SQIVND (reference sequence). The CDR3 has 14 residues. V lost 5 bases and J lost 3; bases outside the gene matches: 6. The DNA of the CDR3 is TGTGCCAGTAGTCCTGGACTAGCTCTCTACGAGCAGTACTTC. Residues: CASSPGLALYEQYF.

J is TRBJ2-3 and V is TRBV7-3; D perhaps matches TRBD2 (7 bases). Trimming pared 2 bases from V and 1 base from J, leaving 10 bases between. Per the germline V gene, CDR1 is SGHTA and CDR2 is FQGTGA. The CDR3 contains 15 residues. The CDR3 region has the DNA TGTGCCAGCAGCTTAGGGGGGGCCGGCACAGATACGCAGTATTTT. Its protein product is CASSLGGAGTDTQYF.

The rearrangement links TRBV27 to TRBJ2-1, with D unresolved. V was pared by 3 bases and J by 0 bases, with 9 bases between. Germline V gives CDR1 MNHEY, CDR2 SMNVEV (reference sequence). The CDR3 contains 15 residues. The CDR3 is CASSLIPSSYNEQFF. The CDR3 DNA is TGTGCCAGCAGTTTGATACCCAGCTCCTACAATGAGCAGTTCTTC.

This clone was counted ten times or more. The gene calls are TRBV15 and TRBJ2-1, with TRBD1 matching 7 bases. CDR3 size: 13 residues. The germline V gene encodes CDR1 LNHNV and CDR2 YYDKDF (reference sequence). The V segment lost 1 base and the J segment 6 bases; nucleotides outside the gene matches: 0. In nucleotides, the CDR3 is TGTGCCACCAGCAGAGGACAGGGCAATGAGCAGTTCTTC. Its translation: CATSRGQGNEQFF.

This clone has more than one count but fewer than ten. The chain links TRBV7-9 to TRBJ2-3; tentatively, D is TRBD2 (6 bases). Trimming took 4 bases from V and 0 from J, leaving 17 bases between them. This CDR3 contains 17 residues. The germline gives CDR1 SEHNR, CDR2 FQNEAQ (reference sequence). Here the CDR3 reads CASSYGGETTSTDTQYF. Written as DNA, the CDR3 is TGTGCCAGCAGCTACGGCGGGGAAACTACTAGCACAGATACGCAGTATTTT.

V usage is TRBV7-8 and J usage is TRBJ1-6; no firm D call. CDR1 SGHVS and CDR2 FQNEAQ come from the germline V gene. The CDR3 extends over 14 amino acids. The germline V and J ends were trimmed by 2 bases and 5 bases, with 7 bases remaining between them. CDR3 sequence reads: CASSLRHDNSPLHF. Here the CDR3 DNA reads TGTGCCAGCAGCTTAAGACATGATAATTCACCCCTCCACTTT.

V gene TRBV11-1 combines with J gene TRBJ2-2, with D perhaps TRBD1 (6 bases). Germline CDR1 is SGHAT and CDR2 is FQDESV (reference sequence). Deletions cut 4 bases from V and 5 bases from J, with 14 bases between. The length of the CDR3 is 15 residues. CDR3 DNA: TGTGCCAGCAGCTACCAATCACAGGGTACCGGGGAGCTGTTTTTT. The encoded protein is CASSYQSQGTGELFF.

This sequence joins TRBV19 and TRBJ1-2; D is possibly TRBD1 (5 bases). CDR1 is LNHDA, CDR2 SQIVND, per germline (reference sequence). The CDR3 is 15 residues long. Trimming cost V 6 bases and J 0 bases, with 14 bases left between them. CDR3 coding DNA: TGTGCCAGTAGCCGGGAGCCAGGGTCTAACTATGGCTACACCTTC. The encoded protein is CASSREPGSNYGYTF.

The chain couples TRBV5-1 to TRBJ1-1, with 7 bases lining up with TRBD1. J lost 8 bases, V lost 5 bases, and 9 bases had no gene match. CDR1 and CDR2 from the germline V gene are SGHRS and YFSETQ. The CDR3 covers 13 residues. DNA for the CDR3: TGCGCCAGCAGTGGAGCAGGGGGTACCGAAGCTTTCTTT. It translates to CASSGAGGTEAFF.

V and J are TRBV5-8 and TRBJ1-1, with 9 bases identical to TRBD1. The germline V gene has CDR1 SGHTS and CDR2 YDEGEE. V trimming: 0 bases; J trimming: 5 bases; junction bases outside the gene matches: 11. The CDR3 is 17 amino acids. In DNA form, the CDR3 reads TGTGCCAGCAGCTTGGGAAGGGACAGGGTCTTGTATACTGAAGCTTTCTTT. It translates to CASSLGRDRVLYTEAFF.

The CDR3 is CASSPGHDQPQHF. CDR3 bases: TGTGCCAGCTCACCGGGCCATGATCAGCCCCAGCATTTT. The rearrangement links TRBV18 to TRBJ1-5; D uncertain. The CDR3 is 13 residues long. Germline assignment: CDR1 KGHSH and CDR2 LQKENI. Trimming cost V 3 bases and J 5 bases, with 8 bases left between them.

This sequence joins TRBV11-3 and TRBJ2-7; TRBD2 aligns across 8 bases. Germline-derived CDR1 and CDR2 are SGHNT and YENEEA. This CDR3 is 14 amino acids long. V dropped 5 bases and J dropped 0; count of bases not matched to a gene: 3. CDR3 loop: CASSVSGASYEQYF. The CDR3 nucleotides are TGTGCCAGCAGCGTTAGCGGGGCCTCCTACGAGCAGTACTTC. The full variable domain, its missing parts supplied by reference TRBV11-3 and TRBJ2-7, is EAGVVQSPRYKIIEKKQPVAFWCNPISGHNTLYWYLQNLGQGPELLIRYENEEAVDDSQLPKDRFSAERLKGVDSTLKIQPAELGDSAVYLCASSVSGASYEQYFGPGTRLTVT.

Here the CDR3 reads CASSSGLAAYNEQFF. CDR3 nucleotide sequence: TGTGCCAGCAGCTCGGGACTAGCGGCCTACAATGAGCAGTTCTTC. The genes are TRBV7-2 and TRBJ2-1; 11 positions agree with TRBD2. Trimming cost V 4 bases and J 2 bases; bases outside gene matches: 1. There are 15 residues in the CDR3. Per germline, CDR1 SGHTA and CDR2 FQGNSA.

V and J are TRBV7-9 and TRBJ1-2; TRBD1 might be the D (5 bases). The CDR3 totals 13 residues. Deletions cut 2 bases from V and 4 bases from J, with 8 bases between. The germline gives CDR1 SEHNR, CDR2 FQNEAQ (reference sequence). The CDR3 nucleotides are TGTGCCAGCAGCTTACCCAGGGCCTATGGCTACACCTTC. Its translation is CASSLPRAYGYTF. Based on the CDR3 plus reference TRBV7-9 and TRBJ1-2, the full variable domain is DTGVSQNPRHKITKRGQNVTFRCDPISEHNRLYWYRQTLGQGPEFLTYFQNEAQLEKSRLLSDRFSAERPKGSFSTLEIQRTEQGDSAMYLCASSLPRAYGYTFGSGTRLTVV.

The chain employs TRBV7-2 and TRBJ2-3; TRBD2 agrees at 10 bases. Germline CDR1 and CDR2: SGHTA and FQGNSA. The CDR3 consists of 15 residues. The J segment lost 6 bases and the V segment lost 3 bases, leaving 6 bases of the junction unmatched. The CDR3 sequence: CASSFSGGIGDTQYF. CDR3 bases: TGTGCCAGCAGCTTTAGCGGGGGGATAGGCGATACGCAGTATTTT. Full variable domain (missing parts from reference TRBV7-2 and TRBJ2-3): GAGVSQSPSNKVTEKGKDVELRCDPISGHTALYWYRQSLGQGLEFLIYFQGNSAPDKSGLPSDRFSAERTGGSVSTLTIQRTQQEDSAVYLCASSFSGGIGDTQYFGPGTRLTVL.

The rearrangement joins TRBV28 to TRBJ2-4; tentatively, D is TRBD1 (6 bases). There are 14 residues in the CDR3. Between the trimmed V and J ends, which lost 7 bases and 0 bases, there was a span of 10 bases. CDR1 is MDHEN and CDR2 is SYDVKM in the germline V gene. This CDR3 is CASIGQLAKNIQYF. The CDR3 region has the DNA TGTGCCAGCATAGGACAGCTAGCCAAAAACATTCAGTACTTC.

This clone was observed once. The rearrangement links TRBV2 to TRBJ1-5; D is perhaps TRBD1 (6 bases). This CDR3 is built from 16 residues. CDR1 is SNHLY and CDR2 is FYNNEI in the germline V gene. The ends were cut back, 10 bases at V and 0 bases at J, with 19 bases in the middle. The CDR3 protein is CATERTVLNSNQPQHF. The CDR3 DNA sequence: TGTGCCACTGAAAGGACAGTCCTGAATAGCAATCAGCCCCAGCATTTT. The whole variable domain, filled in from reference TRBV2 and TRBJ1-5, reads EPEVTQTPSHQVTQMGQEVILRCVPISNHLYFYWYRQILGQKVEFLVSFYNNEISEKSEIFDDQFSVERPDGSNFTLKIRSTKLEDSAMYFCATERTVLNSNQPQHFGDGTRLSIL.

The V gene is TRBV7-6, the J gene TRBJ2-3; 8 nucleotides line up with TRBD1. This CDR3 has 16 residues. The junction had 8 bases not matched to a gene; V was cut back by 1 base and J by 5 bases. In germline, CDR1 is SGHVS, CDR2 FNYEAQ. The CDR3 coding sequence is TGTGCCAGCAGCTTAGGGACAGGGACTGGAATAGATACGCAGTATTTT. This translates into CASSLGTGTGIDTQYF.

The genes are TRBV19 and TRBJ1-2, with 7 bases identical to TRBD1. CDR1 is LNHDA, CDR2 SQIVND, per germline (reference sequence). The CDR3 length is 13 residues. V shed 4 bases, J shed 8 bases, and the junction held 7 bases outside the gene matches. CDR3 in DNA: TGTGCCAGTAGTAAGGGACAGCCGGCCGGCTACACCTTC. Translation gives CASSKGQPAGYTF.

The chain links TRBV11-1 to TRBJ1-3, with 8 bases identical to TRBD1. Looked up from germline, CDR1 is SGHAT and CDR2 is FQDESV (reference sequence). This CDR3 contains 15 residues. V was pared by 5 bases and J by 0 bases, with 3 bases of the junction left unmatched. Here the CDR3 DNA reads TGTGCCAGCAGCCGGGACAGGAGCTCTGGAAACACCATATATTTT. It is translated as CASSRDRSSGNTIYF.

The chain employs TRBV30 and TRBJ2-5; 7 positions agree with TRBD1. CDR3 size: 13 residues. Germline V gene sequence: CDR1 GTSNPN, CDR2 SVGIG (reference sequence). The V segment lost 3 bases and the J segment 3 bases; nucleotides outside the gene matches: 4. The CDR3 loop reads CAWSRQGKETQYF. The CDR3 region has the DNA TGTGCCTGGAGCAGACAGGGTAAAGAGACCCAGTACTTC.